This T cell receptor beta chain was profiled in a study of shared clonotypes between healthy human individuals. Study in general: Those who served as donors were a couple of women and three men between the ages of 18 and 49.

CDR1 is MNHEY, CDR2 SVGAGI, per germline. The CDR3 sequence is 16 residues long. V gave up 2 bases and J gave up 1 base; unmatched junction bases: 4. Study outcomes and limitations: Lower generation probabilities were found for non-shared clonotypes than for those shared by all four donors. Around 5% of naive CD4 clonotypes were shared across four donors.

Libraries were prepared by immunoSEQ multiplex PCR; TCRdb keeps only in-frame clonotypes and omits some of them. The sample consists of over 2,000,000 clones, 85% to 95% of them appearing once. Naive CD8 cells lacked CD45RO and underwent positive selection for CCR7, leaving out terminally differentiated effector memory CD45RA+ cells. Remarks on this clone: Its specificity is unknown.

The chain carries TRBV6-5 and TRBJ2-7, with 11 bases lining up with TRBD2. The receptor was isolated from a man younger than 30 in good health. Some clones in this sample may be carry-over from other donors' samples. Source material: naive CD8+ T cells from PBMCs. The CDR3 reads CASSYRGTSGSYEQYF. The DNA for the CDR3 is TGTGCCAGCAGTTACCGCGGGACTAGCGGTTCCTACGAGCAGTACTTC.